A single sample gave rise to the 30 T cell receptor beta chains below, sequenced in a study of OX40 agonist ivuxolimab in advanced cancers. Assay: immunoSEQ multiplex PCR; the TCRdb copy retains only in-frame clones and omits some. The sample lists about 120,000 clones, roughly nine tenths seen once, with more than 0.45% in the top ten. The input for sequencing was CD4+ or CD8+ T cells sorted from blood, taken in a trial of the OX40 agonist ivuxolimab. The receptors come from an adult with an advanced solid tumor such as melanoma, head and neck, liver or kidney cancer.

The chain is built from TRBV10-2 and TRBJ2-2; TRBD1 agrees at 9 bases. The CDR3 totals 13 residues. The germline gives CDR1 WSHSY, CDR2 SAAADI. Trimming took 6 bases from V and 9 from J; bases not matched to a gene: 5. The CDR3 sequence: CASRLGQGRELFF. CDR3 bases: TGCGCCAGCAGGCTCGGACAGGGGCGGGAGCTGTTTTTT.

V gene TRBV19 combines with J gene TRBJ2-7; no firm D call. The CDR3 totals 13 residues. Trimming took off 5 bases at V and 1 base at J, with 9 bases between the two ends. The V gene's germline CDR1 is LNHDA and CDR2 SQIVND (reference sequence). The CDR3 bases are TGTGCCAGTAGTGTCCCAGATTCCTACGAGCAGTACTTC. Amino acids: CASSVPDSYEQYF.

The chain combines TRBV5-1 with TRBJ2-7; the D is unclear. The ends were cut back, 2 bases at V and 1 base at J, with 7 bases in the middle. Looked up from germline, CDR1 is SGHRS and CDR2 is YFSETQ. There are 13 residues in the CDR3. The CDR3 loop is CASSLRVSYEQYF. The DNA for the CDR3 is TGCGCCAGCAGCTTAAGGGTTTCCTACGAGCAGTACTTC.

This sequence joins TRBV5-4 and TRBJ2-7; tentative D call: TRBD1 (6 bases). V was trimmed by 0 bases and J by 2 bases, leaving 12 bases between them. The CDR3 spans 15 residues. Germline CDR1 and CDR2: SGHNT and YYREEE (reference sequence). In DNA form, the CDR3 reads TGTGCCAGCAGCTTGGACAGGGCGAGTACCTACGAGCAGTACTTC. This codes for CASSLDRASTYEQYF.

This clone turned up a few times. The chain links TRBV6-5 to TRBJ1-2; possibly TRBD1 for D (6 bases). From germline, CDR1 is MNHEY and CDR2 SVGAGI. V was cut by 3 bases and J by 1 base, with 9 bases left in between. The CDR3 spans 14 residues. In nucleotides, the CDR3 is TGTGCCAGCAGTTATGGGGGCCTTAACTATGGCTACACCTTC. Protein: CASSYGGLNYGYTF.

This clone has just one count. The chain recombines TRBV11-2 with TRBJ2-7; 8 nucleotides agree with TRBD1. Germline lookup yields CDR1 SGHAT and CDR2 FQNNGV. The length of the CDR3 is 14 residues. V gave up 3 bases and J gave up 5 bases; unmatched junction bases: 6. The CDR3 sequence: CASSLQTGVNEQYF. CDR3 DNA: TGTGCCAGCAGCTTGCAGACAGGGGTCAACGAGCAGTACTTC.

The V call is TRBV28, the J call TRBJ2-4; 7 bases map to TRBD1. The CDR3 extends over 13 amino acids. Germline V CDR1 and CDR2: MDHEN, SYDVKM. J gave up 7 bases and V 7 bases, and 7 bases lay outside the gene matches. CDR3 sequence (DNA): TGTGCCAGCACCCGACAGGGTATGAACATTCAGTACTTC. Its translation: CASTRQGMNIQYF.

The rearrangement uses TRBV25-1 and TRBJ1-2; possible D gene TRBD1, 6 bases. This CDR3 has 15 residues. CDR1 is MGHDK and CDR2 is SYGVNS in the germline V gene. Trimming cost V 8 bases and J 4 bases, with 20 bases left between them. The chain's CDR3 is CASYPGEGRGYGYTF. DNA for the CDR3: TGTGCCAGCTATCCAGGGGAGGGGAGGGGCTATGGCTACACCTTC.

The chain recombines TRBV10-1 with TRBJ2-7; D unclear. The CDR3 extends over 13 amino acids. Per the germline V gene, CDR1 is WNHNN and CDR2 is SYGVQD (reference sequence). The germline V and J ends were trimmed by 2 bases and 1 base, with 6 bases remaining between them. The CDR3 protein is CASSEDGSYEQYF. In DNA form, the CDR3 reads TGCGCCAGCAGTGAGGACGGTTCCTACGAGCAGTACTTC.

The CDR3 sequence is CASSMVLDTQYF. The CDR3, as DNA: TGTGCCAGCAGCATGGTCCTAGATACGCAGTATTTT. The gene calls are TRBV7-9 and TRBJ2-3; D is unresolved. V was shortened by 5 bases and J by 5 bases, with 8 bases between the two germline ends. Looked up from germline, CDR1 is SEHNR and CDR2 is FQNEAQ (reference sequence). The CDR3 has 12 amino acids.

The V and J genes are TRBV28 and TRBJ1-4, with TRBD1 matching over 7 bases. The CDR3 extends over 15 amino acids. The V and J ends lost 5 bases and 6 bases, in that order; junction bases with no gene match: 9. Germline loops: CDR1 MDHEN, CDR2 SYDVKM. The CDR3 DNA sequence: TGTGCCAGCAGTCCGTGGACAGGAGGGGATGAAAAACTGTTTTTT. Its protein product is CASSPWTGGDEKLFF. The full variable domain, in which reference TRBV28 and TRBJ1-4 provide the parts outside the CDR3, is DVKVTQSSRYLVKRTGEKVFLECVQDMDHENMFWYRQDPGLGLRLIYFSYDVKMKEKGDIPEGYSVSREKKERFSLILESASTNQTSMYLCASSPWTGGDEKLFFGSGTQLSVL.

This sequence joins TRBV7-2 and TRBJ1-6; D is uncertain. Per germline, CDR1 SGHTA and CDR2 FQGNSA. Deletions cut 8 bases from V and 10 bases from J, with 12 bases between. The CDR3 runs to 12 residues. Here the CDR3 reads CASGQAWSPLHF. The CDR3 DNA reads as TGTGCCAGCGGGCAGGCCTGGTCACCCCTCCACTTT. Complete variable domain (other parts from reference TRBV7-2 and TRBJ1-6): GAGVSQSPSNKVTEKGKDVELRCDPISGHTALYWYRQSLGQGLEFLIYFQGNSAPDKSGLPSDRFSAERTGGSVSTLTIQRTQQEDSAVYLCASGQAWSPLHFGNGTRLTVT.

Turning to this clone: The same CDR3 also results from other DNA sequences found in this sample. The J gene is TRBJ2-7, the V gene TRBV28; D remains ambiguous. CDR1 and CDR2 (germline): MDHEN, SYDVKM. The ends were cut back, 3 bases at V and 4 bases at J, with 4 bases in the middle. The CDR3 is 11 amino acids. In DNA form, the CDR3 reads TGTGCCAGCAGTTTGCGGTACGAGCAGTACTTC. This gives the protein CASSLRYEQYF.

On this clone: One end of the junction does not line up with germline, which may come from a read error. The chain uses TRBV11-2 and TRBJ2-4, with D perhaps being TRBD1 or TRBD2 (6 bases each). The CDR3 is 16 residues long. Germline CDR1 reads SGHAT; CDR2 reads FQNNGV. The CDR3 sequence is CASSIDGGLAKNIQYF. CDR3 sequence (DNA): TGTGCCAGCAGCATAGACGGGGGCCTGGCCAAAAACATTCAGTACTTC. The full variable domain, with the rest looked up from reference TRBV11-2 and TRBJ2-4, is EAGVAQSPRYKIIEKRQSVAFWCNPISGHATLYWYQQILGQGPKLLIQFQNNGVVDDSQLPKDRFSAERLKGVDSTLKIQPAKLEDSAVYLCASSIDGGLAKNIQYFGAGTRLSVL.

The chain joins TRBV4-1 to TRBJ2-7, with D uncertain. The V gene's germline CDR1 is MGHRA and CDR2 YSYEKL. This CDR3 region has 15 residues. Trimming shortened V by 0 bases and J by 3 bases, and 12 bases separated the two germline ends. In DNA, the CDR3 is TGCGCCAGCAGCCAAGACGTAGGCTATTACTACGAGCAGTACTTC. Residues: CASSQDVGYYYEQYF.

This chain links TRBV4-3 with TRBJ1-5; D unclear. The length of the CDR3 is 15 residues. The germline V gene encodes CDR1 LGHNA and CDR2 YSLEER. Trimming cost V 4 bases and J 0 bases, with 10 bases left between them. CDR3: CASSPDVYSNQPQHF. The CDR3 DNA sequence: TGCGCCAGCAGCCCAGACGTATATAGCAATCAGCCCCAGCATTTT.

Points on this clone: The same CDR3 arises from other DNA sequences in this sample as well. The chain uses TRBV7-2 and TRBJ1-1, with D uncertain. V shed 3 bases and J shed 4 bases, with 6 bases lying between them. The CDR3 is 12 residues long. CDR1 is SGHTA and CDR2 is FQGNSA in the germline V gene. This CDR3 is CASSLRGTEAFF. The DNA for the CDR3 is TGTGCCAGCAGCTTGCGGGGCACTGAAGCTTTCTTT.

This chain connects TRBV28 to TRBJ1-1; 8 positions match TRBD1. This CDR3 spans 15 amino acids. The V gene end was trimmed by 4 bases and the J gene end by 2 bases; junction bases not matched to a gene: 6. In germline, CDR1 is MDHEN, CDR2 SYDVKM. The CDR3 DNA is TGTGCCAGCAGTTCCCCAGGGGGCTCTAACACTGAAGCTTTCTTT. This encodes CASSSPGGSNTEAFF.

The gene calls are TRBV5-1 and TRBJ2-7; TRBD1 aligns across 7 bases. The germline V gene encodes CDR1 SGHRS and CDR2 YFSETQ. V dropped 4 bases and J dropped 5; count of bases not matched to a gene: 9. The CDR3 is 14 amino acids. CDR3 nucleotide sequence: TGCGCCAGCAGCAACGGACAGGCTGATGACGAGCAGTACTTC. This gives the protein CASSNGQADDEQYF.

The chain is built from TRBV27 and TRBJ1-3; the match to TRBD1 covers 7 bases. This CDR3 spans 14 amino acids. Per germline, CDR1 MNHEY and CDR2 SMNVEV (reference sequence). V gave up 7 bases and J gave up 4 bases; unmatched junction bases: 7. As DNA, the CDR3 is TGTGCCAGCAAGGAGGGGGCGGTCGGAAACACCATATATTTT. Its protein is CASKEGAVGNTIYF.

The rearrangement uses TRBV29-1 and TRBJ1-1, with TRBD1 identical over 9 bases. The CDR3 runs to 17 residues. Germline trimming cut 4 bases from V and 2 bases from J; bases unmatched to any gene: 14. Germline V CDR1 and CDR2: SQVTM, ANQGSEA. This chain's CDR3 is CSVGDRDIRSFNTEAFF. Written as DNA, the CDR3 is TGCAGCGTTGGGGACAGGGACATCCGATCCTTTAACACTGAAGCTTTCTTT.

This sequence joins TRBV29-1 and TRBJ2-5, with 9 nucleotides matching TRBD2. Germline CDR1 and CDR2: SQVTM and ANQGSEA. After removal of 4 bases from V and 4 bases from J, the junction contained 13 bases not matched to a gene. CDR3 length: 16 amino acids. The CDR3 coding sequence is TGCAGCGTTGTTCTGGAGACTAGCGGACCGGGAGAGACCCAGTACTTC. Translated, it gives CSVVLETSGPGETQYF.

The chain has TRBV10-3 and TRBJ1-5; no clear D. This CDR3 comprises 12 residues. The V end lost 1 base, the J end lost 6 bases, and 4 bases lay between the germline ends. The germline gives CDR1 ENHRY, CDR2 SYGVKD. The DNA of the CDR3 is TGTGCCATCAGTGAGTTAGGTCAGCCCCAGCATTTT. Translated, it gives CAISELGQPQHF.

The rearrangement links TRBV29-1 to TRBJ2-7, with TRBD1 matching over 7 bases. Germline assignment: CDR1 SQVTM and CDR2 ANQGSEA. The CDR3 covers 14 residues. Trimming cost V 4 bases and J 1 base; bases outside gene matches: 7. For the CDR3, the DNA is TGCAGCGTTGGTGTGAAGGGGGCATCCTACGAGCAGTACTTC. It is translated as CSVGVKGASYEQYF.

CDR3 protein: CASSLDPLGADTQYF. Written as DNA, the CDR3 is TGCGCCAGCAGCTTAGACCCCTTAGGGGCAGATACGCAGTATTTT. The V gene is TRBV5-1, the J gene TRBJ2-3; D is perhaps TRBD1 (5 bases). The length of the CDR3 is 15 residues. V was pared by 2 bases and J by 4 bases, with 14 bases between. CDR1 is SGHRS and CDR2 is YFSETQ in the germline V gene.

The CDR3 sequence: CASRNEGLAGGRENIQYF. In nucleotides, the CDR3 is TGTGCCAGCAGGAACGAGGGACTAGCGGGGGGGCGCGAAAACATTCAGTACTTC. The chain couples TRBV28 to TRBJ2-4; 16 nucleotides line up with TRBD2. This CDR3 has 18 residues. Per the germline V gene, CDR1 is MDHEN and CDR2 is SYDVKM. V lost 6 bases to trimming and J lost 5 bases; unmatched junction nucleotides: 10.

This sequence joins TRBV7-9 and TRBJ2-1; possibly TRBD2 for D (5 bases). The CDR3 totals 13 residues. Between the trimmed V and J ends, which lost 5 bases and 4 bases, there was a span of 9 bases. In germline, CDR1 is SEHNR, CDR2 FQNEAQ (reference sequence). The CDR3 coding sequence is TGTGCCAGCAGCGCCGGGATGTACAATGAGCAGTTCTTC. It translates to CASSAGMYNEQFF.

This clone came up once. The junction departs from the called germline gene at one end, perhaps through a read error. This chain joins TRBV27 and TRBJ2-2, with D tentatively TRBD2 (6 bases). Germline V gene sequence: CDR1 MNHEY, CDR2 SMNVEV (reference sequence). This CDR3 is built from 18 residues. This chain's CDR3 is CASRLYRRDGSNGGELFF. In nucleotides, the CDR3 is TGTGCCAGCAGATTATACAGGAGGGACGGTAGTAATGGCGGGGAGCTGTTTTTT.

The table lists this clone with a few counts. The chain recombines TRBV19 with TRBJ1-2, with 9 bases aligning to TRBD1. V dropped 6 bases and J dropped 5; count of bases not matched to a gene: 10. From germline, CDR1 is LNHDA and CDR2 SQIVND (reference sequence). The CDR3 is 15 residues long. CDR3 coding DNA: TGTGCCAGTAGATCCGGGACAGGGAAGGTTTATGGCTACACCTTC. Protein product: CASRSGTGKVYGYTF.

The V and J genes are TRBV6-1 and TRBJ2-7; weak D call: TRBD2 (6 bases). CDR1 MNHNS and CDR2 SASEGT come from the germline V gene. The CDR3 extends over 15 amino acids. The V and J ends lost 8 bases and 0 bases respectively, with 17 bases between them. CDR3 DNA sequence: TGTGCCAGCCGCGTCGCAGGGAGGAACTCCTACGAGCAGTACTTC. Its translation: CASRVAGRNSYEQYF.